Listed below are T cell receptor beta chains from one sample, sequenced in a study of blood T cell repertoires in COVID-19. Here immunoSEQ multiplex PCR was the method, and the copy in TCRdb shows in-frame clones only, minus some. The data show about 230,000 clones, with approximately 87% seen just once and approximately 2.5% held by the top ten. The specimen sequenced was peripheral blood. All receptors come from a woman in her sixties or seventies with active or convalescent COVID-19. The CDR3 runs from the conserved cysteine through the conserved F or W. A D gene is named only where the DNA matches it firmly. Where a row states a size, it is once, few, many or the class of an expanded clone; other rows omit it.

cdr3_nt: TGCGCCAGCAGCCAAGATAACAGCGGGAGAGGGAATGAGCAGTTCTTC; cdr3_aa: CASSQDNSGRGNEQFF; d_call: TRBD2; j_call: TRBJ2-1; clone_size: .; v_call: TRBV4-1
cdr3_nt: TGTGCCAGCAGTGGGAGGACAGGCCGGGCTAGAATGGGGAATGAGCAGTTCTTC; cdr3_aa: CASSGRTGRARMGNEQFF; d_call: .; j_call: TRBJ2-1; clone_size: .; v_call: TRBV28
cdr3_nt: TGTGCCAGCAGTTACCGGGTTTATGAAAAACTGTTTTTT; cdr3_aa: CASSYRVYEKLFF; d_call: .; j_call: TRBJ1-4; clone_size: .; v_call: TRBV6-5
cdr3_nt: TGCGCCAGCAGTGACCCTAGCGGGGGGTCCGTAACCCAGTACTTC; cdr3_aa: CASSDPSGGSVTQYF; d_call: TRBD2; j_call: TRBJ2-5; clone_size: .; v_call: TRBV10-2
cdr3_nt: TGTGCCAGTAGTATCTTAGGGACATTCGATAGCAATCAGCCCCAGCATTTT; cdr3_aa: CASSILGTFDSNQPQHF; d_call: .; j_call: TRBJ1-5; clone_size: .; v_call: TRBV19
cdr3_nt: TGTGCCAGCAGCTTAGCCCTCTTACTAGCGGTGGAGCAGTACTTC; cdr3_aa: CASSLALLLAVEQYF; d_call: TRBD2; j_call: TRBJ2-7; clone_size: .; v_call: TRBV11-2
cdr3_nt: TGTGCCAGCAGCCAATCCCCCGGTTCAAATCAGCCCCAGCATTTT; cdr3_aa: CASSQSPGSNQPQHF; d_call: .; j_call: TRBJ1-5; clone_size: .; v_call: TRBV16
cdr3_nt: TGTGCCATCCAAGTCCATCAGGGGGGGGAGCTGTTTTTT; cdr3_aa: CAIQVHQGGELFF; d_call: .; j_call: TRBJ2-2; clone_size: few; v_call: TRBV6-5
cdr3_nt: TGTGCCAGCAGCCCGAGCGGGAGCGGGTACAATGAGCAGTTCTTC; cdr3_aa: CASSPSGSGYNEQFF; d_call: TRBD2; j_call: TRBJ2-1; clone_size: .; v_call: TRBV7-9
cdr3_nt: TGTGCAAGTCGCTCCCGACAGGGACTAGCGGGCTACAATGAGCAGTTCTTC; cdr3_aa: CASRSRQGLAGYNEQFF; d_call: .; j_call: TRBJ2-1; clone_size: many; v_call: TRBV12-2
cdr3_nt: TGTGCCAGCAGTTGGACTAGCGGTCCCTACAATGAGCAGTTCTTC; cdr3_aa: CASSWTSGPYNEQFF; d_call: TRBD2; j_call: TRBJ2-1; clone_size: .; v_call: TRBV28
cdr3_nt: TGTGCCAGCAGCGGCTCTAGCGGGGGCACAGATACGCAGTATTTT; cdr3_aa: CASSGSSGGTDTQYF; d_call: TRBD2; j_call: TRBJ2-3; clone_size: .; v_call: TRBV7-2
cdr3_nt: TGTGCCAGTAGTCCCCAGGGATCCACCGGTAATTCACCCCTCCACTTT; cdr3_aa: CASSPQGSTGNSPLHF; d_call: .; j_call: TRBJ1-6; clone_size: .; v_call: TRBV19
cdr3_nt: TGTGCCAGCACCCCCGGGGGGATGAACACTGAAGCTTTCTTT; cdr3_aa: CASTPGGMNTEAFF; d_call: .; j_call: TRBJ1-1; clone_size: .; v_call: TRBV28
cdr3_nt: TGTGCCAGCAGATCCTCCGGGGGCACTGAAGCTTTCTTT; cdr3_aa: CASRSSGGTEAFF; d_call: .; j_call: TRBJ1-1; clone_size: .; v_call: TRBV5-6
cdr3_nt: TGTGCCAGCAGCCGTCCATGGGCGGGCAGATACAATGAGCAGTTCTTC; cdr3_aa: CASSRPWAGRYNEQFF; d_call: .; j_call: TRBJ2-1; clone_size: .; v_call: TRBV7-2
cdr3_nt: TGCGCCAGCATCCATCCCGGACGGACTCAGGGGTACTATGGCTACACCTTC; cdr3_aa: CASIHPGRTQGYYGYTF; d_call: .; j_call: TRBJ1-2; clone_size: .; v_call: TRBV23-1
cdr3_nt: TGTGCCAGTAGTACTCCGGCGGTAGCGGGAGGGCCTAGCACAGATACGCAGTATTTT; cdr3_aa: CASSTPAVAGGPSTDTQYF; d_call: TRBD2; j_call: TRBJ2-3; clone_size: .; v_call: TRBV19
cdr3_nt: TGTGCCAGCAGCTTAGCAGGACAGGGGGAAAAACTGTTTTTT; cdr3_aa: CASSLAGQGEKLFF; d_call: TRBD1; j_call: TRBJ1-4; clone_size: .; v_call: TRBV7-8
cdr3_nt: TGTGCCAGCAGTTTATTCGGTGGGGACAAGTACTTC; cdr3_aa: CASSLFGGDKYF; d_call: .; j_call: TRBJ2-7; clone_size: .; v_call: TRBV12-3/TRBV12-4
cdr3_nt: TGTGCCAGCAGTTACTCAGGCAGGGTTCCGCCCCAGCATTTT; cdr3_aa: CASSYSGRVPPQHF; d_call: .; j_call: TRBJ1-5; clone_size: once; v_call: TRBV6-5
cdr3_nt: TGTGCCAGCAGTCCCTCAGGGGGTGGCCAAGAGACCCAGTACTTC; cdr3_aa: CASSPSGGGQETQYF; d_call: TRBD1; j_call: TRBJ2-5; clone_size: .; v_call: TRBV28
cdr3_nt: TGTGCCAGCAGCCAAGACGGCAGGGGTAATTCACCCCTCCACTTT; cdr3_aa: CASSQDGRGNSPLHF; d_call: .; j_call: TRBJ1-6; clone_size: .; v_call: TRBV3-1/TRBV3-2
cdr3_nt: TGTGCCAGCAGTACCAACAGGGGCGGGAATGAAAAACTGTTTTTT; cdr3_aa: CASSTNRGGNEKLFF; d_call: TRBD1; j_call: TRBJ1-4; clone_size: .; v_call: TRBV6-5
cdr3_nt: TGTGCCAGCTCACCCGGGACTAACACCTACGAGCAGTACTTC; cdr3_aa: CASSPGTNTYEQYF; d_call: TRBD2; j_call: TRBJ2-7; clone_size: .; v_call: TRBV18
cdr3_nt: TGTGCCACCTTAGCGGGAGCTGGTTACGAGCAGTACTTC; cdr3_aa: CATLAGAGYEQYF; d_call: TRBD2; j_call: TRBJ2-7; clone_size: .; v_call: TRBV28
cdr3_nt: TGCGCCAGCAGCGTAATTAGCACAGATACGCAGTATTTT; cdr3_aa: CASSVISTDTQYF; d_call: .; j_call: TRBJ2-3; clone_size: .; v_call: TRBV5-1
cdr3_nt: TGTGCCAGCAGTGTTTTTGGGAGTCAGGGGGGCTACACCTTC; cdr3_aa: CASSVFGSQGGYTF; d_call: .; j_call: TRBJ1-2; clone_size: .; v_call: TRBV2
cdr3_nt: TGTGCCAGCAGTGAAGGGCTAGCAGGGGCAGATACGCAGTATTTT; cdr3_aa: CASSEGLAGADTQYF; d_call: .; j_call: TRBJ2-3; clone_size: .; v_call: TRBV2
cdr3_nt: TGTGCCAGCTCACCTTTTAGCGGGGGCGATGAGCAGTTCTTC; cdr3_aa: CASSPFSGGDEQFF; d_call: TRBD2; j_call: TRBJ2-1; clone_size: .; v_call: TRBV18
cdr3_nt: TGTGCCAGCAGCCACCCGGGACTAGCGGGAGTTCAGACCTACAATGAGCAGTTCTTC; cdr3_aa: CASSHPGLAGVQTYNEQFF; d_call: TRBD2; j_call: TRBJ2-1; clone_size: .; v_call: TRBV11-2
cdr3_nt: TGCGCCAGCAGCTTGGCAGGGTCTAATGAAAAACTGTTTTTT; cdr3_aa: CASSLAGSNEKLFF; d_call: .; j_call: TRBJ1-4; clone_size: .; v_call: TRBV5-1
cdr3_nt: TGCGCCAGCAGCTTGGCCCAGGGGGGCGAGCAGTACTTC; cdr3_aa: CASSLAQGGEQYF; d_call: .; j_call: TRBJ2-7; clone_size: .; v_call: TRBV5-1
cdr3_nt: TGTGCCAGCAGTTATCCCCCACAGGGGACTGGGGCCAACGTCCTGACTTTC; cdr3_aa: CASSYPPQGTGANVLTF; d_call: TRBD1; j_call: TRBJ2-6; clone_size: .; v_call: TRBV6-2/TRBV6-3
cdr3_nt: TGTGCCAGCAGTTACCCTACGGGAACGAACACCGGGGAGCTGTTTTTT; cdr3_aa: CASSYPTGTNTGELFF; d_call: .; j_call: TRBJ2-2; clone_size: .; v_call: TRBV6-6
cdr3_nt: TGTGCCAGCAGCCCTCGGCGGGCTAGCGGGGGTAACGGGGAGCTGTTTTTT; cdr3_aa: CASSPRRASGGNGELFF; d_call: TRBD2; j_call: TRBJ2-2; clone_size: .; v_call: TRBV7-9
cdr3_nt: TGTGCCAGCCCCCCGGGAGGGGCCCTGAACACTGAAGCTTTCTTT; cdr3_aa: CASPPGGALNTEAFF; d_call: .; j_call: TRBJ1-1; clone_size: .; v_call: TRBV28
cdr3_nt: TGTGCCATCAGTGAGTCAATGCAGGGGGCGAATTCACCCCTCCACTTT; cdr3_aa: CAISESMQGANSPLHF; d_call: TRBD1; j_call: TRBJ1-6; clone_size: .; v_call: TRBV10-3
cdr3_nt: TGTGCCAGCAGCTTGGCCCGCCTGAACACTGAAGCTTTCTTT; cdr3_aa: CASSLARLNTEAFF; d_call: .; j_call: TRBJ1-1; clone_size: .; v_call: TRBV2
cdr3_nt: TGCGCCAGCAGCACACAGGGGGCAAGCGAAAAACTGTTTTTT; cdr3_aa: CASSTQGASEKLFF; d_call: TRBD1; j_call: TRBJ1-4; clone_size: .; v_call: TRBV5-1
cdr3_nt: TGCGCCAGCAGCCCTCGATCAGATTCACCCCTCCACTTT; cdr3_aa: CASSPRSDSPLHF; d_call: .; j_call: TRBJ1-6; clone_size: .; v_call: TRBV5-1
cdr3_nt: TGTGCCAGCAGCCCCAATGTCCAGGTTGAGACCCAGTACTTC; cdr3_aa: CASSPNVQVETQYF; d_call: .; j_call: TRBJ2-5; clone_size: .; v_call: TRBV7-9
cdr3_nt: TGCGCCAGCAGCTCTAGTACGGGAGTTGTAAACATTCAGTACTTC; cdr3_aa: CASSSSTGVVNIQYF; d_call: .; j_call: TRBJ2-4; clone_size: .; v_call: TRBV5-1
cdr3_nt: TGTGCCAGCAGTGAAAGGGGGCACACCCTCCACTTT; cdr3_aa: CASSERGHTLHF; d_call: TRBD1; j_call: TRBJ1-6; clone_size: .; v_call: TRBV2
cdr3_nt: TGTGCCAGCAGCTCCTATGGGGGGGGTGAAGCTTTCTTT; cdr3_aa: CASSSYGGGEAFF; d_call: .; j_call: TRBJ1-1; clone_size: .; v_call: TRBV6-6
cdr3_nt: TGTGCCAGCAGCTTCTCGACTCCTCACTCTGGAAACACCATATATTTT; cdr3_aa: CASSFSTPHSGNTIYF; d_call: .; j_call: TRBJ1-3; clone_size: .; v_call: TRBV7-9
cdr3_nt: TGTGCCAGCAGTTTATCCACAAAGCGGGAGGCCTACGAGCAGTACTTC; cdr3_aa: CASSLSTKREAYEQYF; d_call: TRBD2; j_call: TRBJ2-7; clone_size: .; v_call: TRBV28
cdr3_nt: TGCGCCAGCAGCTTGGACGGGATCTCTGGAAACACCATATATTTT; cdr3_aa: CASSLDGISGNTIYF; d_call: .; j_call: TRBJ1-3; clone_size: once; v_call: TRBV5-1
cdr3_nt: TGTGCCAGCAGTTTCCGCTCCGAGGAGGAGACCCAGTACTTC; cdr3_aa: CASSFRSEEETQYF; d_call: .; j_call: TRBJ2-5; clone_size: .; v_call: TRBV6-6
cdr3_nt: TGCGCCAGCAGCTTGGTCGGCTCTGGAAACACCATATATTTT; cdr3_aa: CASSLVGSGNTIYF; d_call: .; j_call: TRBJ1-3; clone_size: .; v_call: TRBV5-1
cdr3_nt: TGCGCCAGCAGCTTGACCGGGACAGGGATCCAGCCCCAGCATTTT; cdr3_aa: CASSLTGTGIQPQHF; d_call: TRBD1; j_call: TRBJ1-5; clone_size: .; v_call: TRBV5-1
cdr3_nt: TGTGCCACCAGCAGAGGAGGTGCTAGCGGGAGCGCCGGGGAGCTGTTTTTT; cdr3_aa: CATSRGGASGSAGELFF; d_call: TRBD2; j_call: TRBJ2-2; clone_size: .; v_call: TRBV15
cdr3_nt: TGTGCCAGTAGTATGCAGGGCCCTCAAGAGACCCAGTACTTC; cdr3_aa: CASSMQGPQETQYF; d_call: .; j_call: TRBJ2-5; clone_size: once; v_call: TRBV19
cdr3_nt: TGTGCCAGCAGCGTAGCTCGGAGACGGGCGAACACCGGGGAGCTGTTTTTT; cdr3_aa: CASSVARRRANTGELFF; d_call: .; j_call: TRBJ2-2; clone_size: .; v_call: TRBV9
cdr3_nt: TGCGCCAGCAGCTTGACAGGGGGGGAGCAGTACTTC; cdr3_aa: CASSLTGGEQYF; d_call: TRBD1; j_call: TRBJ2-7; clone_size: .; v_call: TRBV5-1
cdr3_nt: TGCGCCAGCAGCTCACAGGGAGTGTCCTACGAGCAGTACTTC; cdr3_aa: CASSSQGVSYEQYF; d_call: .; j_call: TRBJ2-7; clone_size: .; v_call: TRBV5-1